The text below deals with one T cell receptor beta chain. Its specificity is unknown. Method: immunoSEQ multiplex PCR; TCRdb's copy keeps in-frame clones and lacks some. Of approximately 80,000 clones detected, around 90% appear once; the ten largest clones hold about 5.5%. The data belong to a study of T cell responses to AZD1222 COVID-19 vaccine. Whole-study results and caveats: Spike-wide coverage was observed for vaccine-associated CD4 TCRs, with dominant responses at 160-218 and 743-854. Repertoire collection took place solely once the T cell response had peaked.

Germline-derived CDR1 and CDR2 are MNHEY and SVGEGT. Trimming stripped 2 bases from V and 7 bases from J, with 9 bases between. CDR3 length: 13 residues. The sequence came from an adult in good health. This chain connects TRBV6-2 or TRBV6-3 to TRBJ1-5; the D is unclear. The sequencing here drew on peripheral blood, taken on day 0 of MenACWY control vaccination. The CDR3 is CASSYESYQPQHF. The CDR3 nucleotides are TGTGCCAGCAGTTACGAGTCCTACCAGCCCCAGCATTTT.